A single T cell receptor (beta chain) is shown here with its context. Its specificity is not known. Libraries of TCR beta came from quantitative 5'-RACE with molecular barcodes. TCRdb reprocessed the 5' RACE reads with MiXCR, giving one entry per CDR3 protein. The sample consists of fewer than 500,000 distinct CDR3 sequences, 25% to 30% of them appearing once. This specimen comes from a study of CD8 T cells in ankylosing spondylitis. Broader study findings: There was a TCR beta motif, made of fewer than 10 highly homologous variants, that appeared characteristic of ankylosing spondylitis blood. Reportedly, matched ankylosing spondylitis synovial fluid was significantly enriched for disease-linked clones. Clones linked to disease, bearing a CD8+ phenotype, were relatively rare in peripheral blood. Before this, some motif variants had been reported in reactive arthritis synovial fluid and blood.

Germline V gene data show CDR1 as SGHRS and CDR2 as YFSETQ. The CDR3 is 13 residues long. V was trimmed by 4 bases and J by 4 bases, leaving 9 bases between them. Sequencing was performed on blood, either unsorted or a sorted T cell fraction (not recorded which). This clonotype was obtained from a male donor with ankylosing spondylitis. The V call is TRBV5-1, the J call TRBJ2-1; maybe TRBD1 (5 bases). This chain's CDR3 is CASSARQYNEQFF. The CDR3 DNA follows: TGCGCCAGCAGCGCCCGACAGTACAATGAGCAGTTCTTC.